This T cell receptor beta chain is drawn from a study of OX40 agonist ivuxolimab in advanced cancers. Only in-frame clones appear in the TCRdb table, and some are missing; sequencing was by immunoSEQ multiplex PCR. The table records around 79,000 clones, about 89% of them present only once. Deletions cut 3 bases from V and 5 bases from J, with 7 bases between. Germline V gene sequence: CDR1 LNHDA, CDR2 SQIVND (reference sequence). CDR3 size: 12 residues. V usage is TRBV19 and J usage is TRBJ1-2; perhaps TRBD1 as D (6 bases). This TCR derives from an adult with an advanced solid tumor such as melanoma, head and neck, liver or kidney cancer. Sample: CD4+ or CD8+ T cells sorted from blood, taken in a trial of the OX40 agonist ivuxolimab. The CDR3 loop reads CASSIQGYGYTF. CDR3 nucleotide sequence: TGTGCCAGTAGTATCCAGGGGTATGGCTACACCTTC. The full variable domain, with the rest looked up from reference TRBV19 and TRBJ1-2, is DGGITQSPKYLFRKEGQNVTLSCEQNLNHDAMYWYRQDPGQGLRLIYYSQIVNDFQKGDIAEGYSVSREKKESFPLTVTSAQKNPTAFYLCASSIQGYGYTFGSGTRLTVV.